This TCR beta chain emerged from a study of blood T cell repertoires in COVID-19. Across the whole study: Collection of acute and convalescent COVID-19 samples took place in the United States, Italy and Spain. The analysed material was cDNA or gDNA that came from T cells, B-cell-depleted T cells, or PBMCs.

This clone is labeled as medium-sized. In the authors' methods: For nucleated cells, counts were estimated from reference gene primer amplification. The assay was immunoSEQ multiplex PCR, and TCRdb's table has in-frame clones only and misses some. V and J calls plus clone size are reproduced from that table; the DNA served to infer D and trimming. The sample lists 30,000 to 45,000 clones; roughly nine tenths were seen once. Per germline, CDR1 SGHDT and CDR2 YYEEEE. The CDR3 length is 16 residues. V was pared by 2 bases and J by 2 bases, with 10 bases of the junction left unmatched. The TCR comes from a human donor in a cohort sampled during active COVID-19. The genes are TRBV5-6 and TRBJ2-7, with TRBD1 identical over 7 bases. The sample consisted of peripheral blood. The CDR3 region has the DNA TGTGCCAGCAGCTTAAAGAGGGGGCCTTCCCCCTACGAGCAGTACTTC. Amino acids: CASSLKRGPSPYEQYF.